This TCR beta chain was profiled in a study of CD8 T cells in Susac syndrome. CDR1 and CDR2 (germline): LNHDA, SQIVND (reference sequence). V lost 7 bases and J lost 6, with 18 bases in between. This CDR3 is built from 14 residues. Each multiple sclerosis control was a treatment-naive patient with relapsing-remitting disease that was either stable or active. With random hexamers, about 0.45 to 1 ug RNA was reverse transcribed. TCR beta CDR3 was amplified by immunoSEQ covering 54 Vbeta and 13 Jbeta. Using its own MiXCR run on the immunoSEQ multiplex PCR reads, TCRdb lists one record per CDR3 protein. The sample contains approximately 220,000 distinct CDR3 sequences, more than 85% of which appear only once.

Sequences were obtained from CD8+ T cells from PBMCs. The clonotype comes from a human donor with multiple sclerosis. The J gene is TRBJ1-1, the V gene TRBV19, with D possibly matching TRBD1 (6 bases). CDR3 region: CASKPAGEGAEAFF. The CDR3 coding sequence is TGTGCCAGTAAGCCGGCCGGCGAGGGGGCTGAAGCTTTCTTT.